This T cell receptor beta chain was captured in a study of beta chain features in type 1 diabetes. Study-wide results and caveats: Shorter TCRB CDR3s, moderately but significantly so, marked every one of the four CD4+ subsets in Type 1 diabetes patients.

Remarks on this clone: Antigen specificity is unknown.

This CDR3 has 17 residues. Germline V lookup: CDR1 SGHDT, CDR2 YYEEEE. V shed 0 bases and J 6 bases; nucleotides not matched to a gene: 7. The whole isolated RNA underwent reverse transcription, so sequencing captured expressed TCRB transcripts. Clones were read by immunoSEQ multiplex PCR, and TCRdb kept only the in-frame ones, dropping some. The sample yields hundreds of thousands of clones, about 14% seen once. The sequenced sample was naive CD4+ T cells from blood. The clonotype originates from a man between 18 and 35 years old with type 1 diabetes. The chain links TRBV5-6 to TRBJ2-1; 12 nucleotides align to TRBD2. The CDR3: CASSLVASGRVSNEQFF. For the CDR3, the DNA is TGTGCCAGCAGCTTGGTGGCTAGCGGGAGGGTCAGCAATGAGCAGTTCTTC.